A selection of T cell receptor beta chains follows, all from one sample in a study of CD8 T cells in Susac syndrome. TCRdb reprocessed the immunoSEQ multiplex PCR reads with MiXCR, giving one entry per CDR3 protein. The repertoire holds 85,000 to 95,000 distinct CDR3 sequences, with 90% to 95% as singletons. Sample: CD4+ T cells from PBMCs. These receptors originate from a human donor with Susac syndrome. The CDR3 runs from the conserved cysteine through the conserved F or W. Each record gives: D gene, clone size, V gene, J gene, CDR3 protein, CDR3 DNA. The D gene is left open where the match is weak. Clone size is given for some rows only: seen once, a few or many times, or a class if the clone is expanded.

d_gene: .
abundance: .
v_gene: TRBV12-3/TRBV12-4
j_gene: TRBJ2-3
CDR3aa: CASSFPRETDTQYF
CDR3nt: TGTGCCAGCAGTTTCCCCCGGGAAACAGATACGCAGTATTTT

d_gene: .
abundance: .
v_gene: TRBV1
j_gene: TRBJ1-2
CDR3aa: CTSSQVWAGYTF
CDR3nt: TGCACCAGCAGCCAAGTTTGGGCAGGCTACACCTTC

d_gene: .
abundance: .
v_gene: TRBV6-5
j_gene: TRBJ2-7
CDR3aa: CASSSRTYEQYF
CDR3nt: TGTGCCAGCAGTAGCCGGACATACGAGCAGTACTTC

d_gene: TRBD2
abundance: .
v_gene: TRBV5-1
j_gene: TRBJ2-1
CDR3aa: CASSLDPAGGLNEQFF
CDR3nt: TGCGCCAGCAGCTTAGATCCAGCGGGGGGGCTAAATGAGCAGTTCTTC

d_gene: .
abundance: .
v_gene: TRBV2
j_gene: TRBJ2-1
CDR3aa: CASSESSTWLDSYNEQFF
CDR3nt: TGTGCCAGCAGTGAATCTAGCACATGGCTGGACTCCTACAATGAGCAGTTCTTC

d_gene: .
abundance: .
v_gene: TRBV29-1
j_gene: TRBJ2-5
CDR3aa: CSVKVDSPPETQYF
CDR3nt: TGCAGCGTTAAGGTTGACAGCCCCCCAGAGACCCAGTACTTC

d_gene: .
abundance: .
v_gene: TRBV10-3
j_gene: TRBJ2-7
CDR3aa: CAISAEVRDYEQYF
CDR3nt: TGTGCCATCAGTGCAGAGGTCCGCGACTACGAGCAGTACTTC

d_gene: .
abundance: .
v_gene: TRBV15
j_gene: TRBJ2-1
CDR3aa: CATSRDRALTRNYNEQFF
CDR3nt: TGTGCCACCAGCAGAGACAGGGCACTAACGAGAAACTACAATGAGCAGTTCTTC

d_gene: .
abundance: .
v_gene: TRBV30
j_gene: TRBJ1-6
CDR3aa: CAWTGGFNSPLHF
CDR3nt: TGTGCCTGGACCGGGGGCTTTAATTCACCCCTCCACTTT

d_gene: TRBD2
abundance: .
v_gene: TRBV12-3/TRBV12-4
j_gene: TRBJ2-5
CDR3aa: CASRYGGLVQETQYF
CDR3nt: TGTGCCAGCCGTTACGGGGGACTAGTGCAAGAGACCCAGTACTTC

d_gene: .
abundance: .
v_gene: TRBV15
j_gene: TRBJ1-2
CDR3aa: CATSRLGFGYTF
CDR3nt: TGTGCCACCAGCAGGTTAGGGTTTGGCTACACCTTC

d_gene: .
abundance: .
v_gene: TRBV20-1
j_gene: TRBJ1-1
CDR3aa: CSARAPLLNTEAFF
CDR3nt: TGCAGTGCTAGAGCGCCCCTCTTGAACACTGAAGCTTTCTTT

d_gene: .
abundance: .
v_gene: TRBV29-1
j_gene: TRBJ2-7
CDR3aa: CSAENVGYEQYF
CDR3nt: TGCAGCGCCGAAAATGTAGGCTACGAGCAGTACTTC

d_gene: .
abundance: .
v_gene: TRBV11-3
j_gene: TRBJ1-2
CDR3aa: CASSAGTGYGYTF
CDR3nt: TGTGCCAGCAGCGCGGGGACGGGCTATGGCTACACCTTC

d_gene: .
abundance: .
v_gene: TRBV27
j_gene: TRBJ2-7
CDR3aa: CASSNGYEQYF
CDR3nt: TGTGCCAGCAGTAACGGCTACGAGCAGTACTTC

d_gene: .
abundance: .
v_gene: TRBV29-1
j_gene: TRBJ1-2
CDR3aa: CSATIQTFYTF
CDR3nt: TGCAGCGCCACCATCCAGACCTTTTACACCTTC

d_gene: .
abundance: .
v_gene: TRBV27
j_gene: TRBJ1-5
CDR3aa: CASSLIPYNQPQHF
CDR3nt: TGTGCCAGCAGTTTAATACCTTACAATCAGCCCCAGCATTTT

d_gene: .
abundance: .
v_gene: TRBV6-2/TRBV6-3
j_gene: TRBJ1-1
CDR3aa: CASSSQTGVNTEAFF
CDR3nt: TGTGCCAGCAGCTCTCAGACAGGAGTGAACACTGAAGCTTTCTTT

d_gene: .
abundance: .
v_gene: TRBV15
j_gene: TRBJ2-3
CDR3aa: CATAPRGTDTQYF
CDR3nt: TGTGCCACCGCCCCCCGGGGCACAGATACGCAGTATTTT

d_gene: .
abundance: .
v_gene: TRBV29-1
j_gene: TRBJ1-1
CDR3aa: CSSGQQNTEAFF
CDR3nt: TGCAGCTCCGGACAGCAGAACACTGAAGCTTTCTTT

d_gene: .
abundance: .
v_gene: TRBV4-1
j_gene: TRBJ2-2
CDR3aa: CASSQAKNREAGELFF
CDR3nt: TGCGCCAGCAGCCAAGCCAAAAACAGGGAAGCCGGGGAGCTGTTTTTT

d_gene: TRBD1
abundance: .
v_gene: TRBV20-1
j_gene: TRBJ2-5
CDR3aa: CSAREVPGQGEETQYF
CDR3nt: TGCAGTGCTAGAGAAGTACCGGGACAGGGCGAAGAGACCCAGTACTTC

d_gene: TRBD2
abundance: .
v_gene: TRBV18
j_gene: TRBJ2-1
CDR3aa: CASSGTSILYEQFF
CDR3nt: TGTGCCAGCTCAGGGACTAGCATCCTTTACGAGCAGTTCTTC

d_gene: TRBD1
abundance: .
v_gene: TRBV29-1
j_gene: TRBJ1-1
CDR3aa: CSVEAQGRNTEAFF
CDR3nt: TGCAGCGTTGAGGCACAGGGGAGGAACACTGAAGCTTTCTTT

d_gene: TRBD1
abundance: .
v_gene: TRBV20-1
j_gene: TRBJ2-3
CDR3aa: CSARERTGHSTDTQYF
CDR3nt: TGCAGTGCTAGAGAGAGGACAGGACATAGCACAGATACGCAGTATTTT

d_gene: .
abundance: .
v_gene: TRBV30
j_gene: TRBJ2-3
CDR3aa: CAWSISLLDTQYF
CDR3nt: TGTGCCTGGAGTATCTCACTATTGGATACGCAGTATTTT

d_gene: TRBD2
abundance: .
v_gene: TRBV20-1
j_gene: TRBJ2-3
CDR3aa: CSARDGQRLAGGSTDTQYF
CDR3nt: TGCAGTGCTAGAGATGGCCAGCGACTAGCGGGGGGGTCCACAGATACGCAGTATTTT

d_gene: .
abundance: once
v_gene: TRBV20-1
j_gene: TRBJ1-2
CDR3aa: CSARGEGQGGYTF
CDR3nt: TGCAGTGCTAGGGGGGAGGGGCAAGGGGGCTACACCTTC

d_gene: .
abundance: .
v_gene: TRBV4-1
j_gene: TRBJ1-4
CDR3aa: CASSQGLPGRPNEKLFF
CDR3nt: TGCGCCAGCAGCCAAGGTCTACCGGGACGGCCTAATGAAAAACTGTTTTTT

d_gene: .
abundance: .
v_gene: TRBV9
j_gene: TRBJ2-1
CDR3aa: CASSVVSDRGREQFF
CDR3nt: TGTGCCAGCAGCGTAGTGTCTGACCGGGGAAGGGAGCAGTTCTTC

d_gene: .
abundance: .
v_gene: TRBV30
j_gene: TRBJ2-1
CDR3aa: CAWRRGPYNEQFF
CDR3nt: TGTGCCTGGAGGAGGGGCCCCTACAATGAGCAGTTCTTC